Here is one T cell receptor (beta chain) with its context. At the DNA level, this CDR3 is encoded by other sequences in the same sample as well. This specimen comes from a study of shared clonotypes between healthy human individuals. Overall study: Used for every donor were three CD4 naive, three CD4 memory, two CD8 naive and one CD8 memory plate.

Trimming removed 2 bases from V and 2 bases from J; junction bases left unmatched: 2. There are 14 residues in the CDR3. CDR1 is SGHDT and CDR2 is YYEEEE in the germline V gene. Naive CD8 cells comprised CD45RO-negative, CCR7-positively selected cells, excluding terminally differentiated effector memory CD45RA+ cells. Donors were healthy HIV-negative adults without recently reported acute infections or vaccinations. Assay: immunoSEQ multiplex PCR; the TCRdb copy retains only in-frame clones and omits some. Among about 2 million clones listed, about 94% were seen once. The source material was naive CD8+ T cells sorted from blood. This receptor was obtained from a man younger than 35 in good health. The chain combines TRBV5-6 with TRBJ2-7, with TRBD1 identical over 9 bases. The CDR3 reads CASSFGTGPYEQYF. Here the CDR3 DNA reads TGTGCCAGCAGCTTTGGGACAGGGCCCTACGAGCAGTACTTC.